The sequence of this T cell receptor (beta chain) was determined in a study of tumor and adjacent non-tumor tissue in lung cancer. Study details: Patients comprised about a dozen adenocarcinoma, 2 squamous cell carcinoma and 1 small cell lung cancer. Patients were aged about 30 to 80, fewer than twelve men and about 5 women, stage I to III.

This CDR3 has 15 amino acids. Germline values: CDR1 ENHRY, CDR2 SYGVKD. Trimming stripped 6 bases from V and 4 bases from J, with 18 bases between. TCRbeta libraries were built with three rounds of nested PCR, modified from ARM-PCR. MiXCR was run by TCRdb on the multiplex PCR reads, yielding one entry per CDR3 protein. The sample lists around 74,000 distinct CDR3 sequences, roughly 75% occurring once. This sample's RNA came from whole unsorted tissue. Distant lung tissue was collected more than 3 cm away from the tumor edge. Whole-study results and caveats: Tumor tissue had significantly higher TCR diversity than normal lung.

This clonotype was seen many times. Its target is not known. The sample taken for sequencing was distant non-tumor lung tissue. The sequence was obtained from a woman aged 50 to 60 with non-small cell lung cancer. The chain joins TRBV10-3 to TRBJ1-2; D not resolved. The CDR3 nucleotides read TGTGCCATCAGCCGCGGCGGGGAAGGCAGCTATGGCTACACCTTC. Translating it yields CAISRGGEGSYGYTF.